What follows are 20 T cell receptor beta chains derived from one specimen sequenced in a study of cytomegalovirus exposure and HLA in healthy donors. A multiplex PCR was run with 60 Vbeta primers and 13 Jbeta primers. Assay: immunoSEQ multiplex PCR; the TCRdb copy retains only in-frame clones and omits some. The table lists about 140,000 clones. The sequenced sample was PBMCs. The receptor source for this set is a male donor in good health and CMV-seronegative.

The chain recombines TRBV27 with TRBJ1-2; TRBD1 is a possible D gene (5 bases). The CDR3 consists of 16 residues. With 6 bases removed from V and 7 bases from J, the gap between germline ends came to 24 bases. CDR1 is MNHEY, CDR2 SMNVEV, per germline (reference sequence). Written as DNA, the CDR3 is TGTGCCAGCAGCCTCTTTCTGGGACTCCCTAGGGGTGGCTACACCTTC. The encoded protein is CASSLFLGLPRGGYTF.

The chain links TRBV30 to TRBJ1-3; D ambiguous. V dropped 3 bases and J dropped 0 bases, with 6 bases sitting between them. This CDR3 comprises 13 residues. Germline loops: CDR1 GTSNPN, CDR2 SVGIG (reference sequence). CDR3 sequence: CAWSPLSGNTIYF. The CDR3 coding sequence is TGTGCCTGGAGCCCTCTCTCTGGAAACACCATATATTTT.

The chain carries TRBV27 and TRBJ2-7; 7 bases are a match to TRBD1. Trimming at V came to 6 bases and at J to 7 bases, leaving 15 bases not matched to a gene. The CDR3 has 15 residues. CDR1 and CDR2 (germline): MNHEY, SMNVEV (reference sequence). The chain's CDR3 is CASRTGTAPFGEQYF. Here the CDR3 DNA reads TGTGCCAGCAGGACCGGGACAGCCCCTTTCGGAGAGCAGTACTTC.

The genes are TRBV4-1 and TRBJ2-7, with 12 positions matching TRBD2. Germline V gene sequence: CDR1 MGHRA, CDR2 YSYEKL. CDR3 size: 16 residues. V was clipped by 1 base and J by 4 bases; unmatched bases: 5. The DNA for the CDR3 is TGCGCCAGCAGCCAAGGCACTAGCGGGGGGTGGTACGAGCAGTACTTC. Amino acid sequence: CASSQGTSGGWYEQYF.

This chain connects TRBV20-1 to TRBJ2-4, with D possibly TRBD2 on 6 matching bases. The CDR3 spans 11 residues. CDR1 and CDR2 from the germline V gene are DFQATT and SNEGSKA (reference sequence). Trimming shortened V by 5 bases and J by 15 bases, and 17 bases separated the two germline ends. The DNA for the CDR3 is TGCAGTGCTGGAGGGCGAGGGCGAGGGTACTTC. Its translation: CSAGGRGRGYF.

CDR3 protein: CASSVYGTGGGRWTYEQYF. In nucleotides, the CDR3 is TGTGCCAGCAGTGTATACGGGACAGGGGGCGGACGATGGACCTACGAGCAGTACTTC. The chain recombines TRBV2 with TRBJ2-7; TRBD1 matches at 12 bases. Germline V lookup: CDR1 SNHLY, CDR2 FYNNEI. The CDR3 covers 19 residues. Germline trimming cut 4 bases from V and 2 bases from J; bases unmatched to any gene: 15.

The chain joins TRBV19 to TRBJ1-5, with D possibly matching TRBD1 (5 bases). The CDR3 runs 17 residues. Germline V gene sequence: CDR1 LNHDA, CDR2 SQIVND (reference sequence). The V gene lost 3 bases and the J gene lost 0 bases, with 15 bases spanning the gap. CDR3 sequence (DNA): TGTGCCAGTAGTATGGGGGGACTCCAGTATAGCAATCAGCCCCAGCATTTT. Its translation is CASSMGGLQYSNQPQHF.

The chain has TRBV9 and TRBJ2-2; 10 nucleotides match TRBD2. Germline-derived CDR1 and CDR2 are SGDLS and YYNGEE. CDR3 length: 16 residues. V lost 0 bases and J lost 6; bases outside the gene matches: 5. The CDR3 is CASSVDPSGGAGELFF. The CDR3 coding sequence is TGTGCCAGCAGCGTAGACCCAAGCGGGGGGGCCGGGGAGCTGTTTTTT.

The CDR3 sequence: CASSQEGTSDNEQFF. CDR3 in DNA: TGCGCCAGCAGCCAAGAAGGGACTAGCGACAATGAGCAGTTCTTC. This chain joins TRBV4-3 and TRBJ2-1; 10 positions agree with TRBD2. Germline trimming cut 0 bases from V and 5 bases from J; bases unmatched to any gene: 1. This CDR3 has 15 amino acids. Looked up from germline, CDR1 is LGHNA and CDR2 is YSLEER.

This chain uses TRBV14 with TRBJ2-3; no reliable D call. Germline-derived CDR1 and CDR2 are SGHDN and FVKESK. Between the trimmed V and J ends, which lost 4 bases and 0 bases, there was a span of 11 bases. This CDR3 spans 15 amino acids. CDR3 amino acids: CASSPLDTSTDTQYF. The CDR3 bases are TGTGCCAGCAGCCCCTTAGACACCAGCACAGATACGCAGTATTTT. Complete variable domain (other parts from reference TRBV14 and TRBJ2-3): EAGVTQFPSHSVIEKGQTVTLRCDPISGHDNLYWYRRVMGKEIKFLLHFVKESKQDESGMPNNRFLAERTGGTYSTLKVQPAELEDSGVYFCASSPLDTSTDTQYFGPGTRLTVL.

The V gene is TRBV19, the J gene TRBJ1-4; 7 bases are shared with TRBD1. The CDR3 runs to 17 residues. V lost 1 base and J lost 8; bases outside the gene matches: 13. CDR1 is LNHDA and CDR2 is SQIVND in the germline V gene (reference sequence). CDR3 in amino acids: CASSIGTVWDRFEKLFF. CDR3 coding DNA: TGTGCCAGTAGTATAGGTACAGTCTGGGACAGATTCGAAAAACTGTTTTTT.

The genes are TRBV7-9 and TRBJ1-1, with D tentatively TRBD1 (5 bases). Trimming removed 6 bases at V and 7 bases at J, with 9 bases between. This CDR3 has 11 amino acids. Germline V gene sequence: CDR1 SEHNR, CDR2 FQNEAQ (reference sequence). The CDR3 DNA is TGTGCCAGCAGGGCGGGGGTTGAAGCTTTCTTT. It yields the protein CASRAGVEAFF.

This rearrangement joins TRBV9 to TRBJ2-7, with 9 bases that match TRBD2. Germline V gene data show CDR1 as SGDLS and CDR2 as YYNGEE. V shed 4 bases and J 0 bases; nucleotides not matched to a gene: 17. The CDR3 consists of 19 residues. CDR3 loop: CASSPQGLAEGGSSYEQYF. DNA of the CDR3: TGTGCCAGCAGCCCCCAGGGACTAGCAGAAGGTGGTTCCTCCTACGAGCAGTACTTC.

Concerning this clone: This sample also contains other DNA sequences that code for the same CDR3. The rearrangement uses TRBV5-6 and TRBJ1-3; 9 bases line up with TRBD1. Germline lookup yields CDR1 SGHDT and CDR2 YYEEEE. With 3 bases clipped from V and 3 bases from J, the junction kept 4 bases outside the gene matches. This CDR3 is 15 amino acids long. This CDR3 is CASSSQGARGNTIYF. The CDR3 DNA reads TGTGCCAGCAGCTCACAGGGGGCGCGTGGAAACACCATATATTTT.

The chain couples TRBV4-2 to TRBJ2-7; TRBD2 agrees at 10 bases. From germline, CDR1 is LGHNA and CDR2 YNFKEQ. CDR3 length: 17 amino acids. V was pared by 4 bases and J by 0 bases, with 9 bases of the junction left unmatched. In nucleotides, the CDR3 is TGTGCCAGCAGCCTTCGCCGAGCGGGGGGGATCTCCTACGAGCAGTACTTC. This translates into CASSLRRAGGISYEQYF.

The chain couples TRBV10-3 to TRBJ2-3; possible D gene TRBD2, 5 bases. The CDR3 consists of 14 residues. The V end was cut by 7 bases, the J end by 1 base, with 12 bases between. Germline V gene lookup returns CDR1 ENHRY and CDR2 SYGVKD. CDR3 sequence: CAITASSGTDTQYF. The CDR3 DNA follows: TGTGCCATCACGGCTAGCTCTGGCACAGATACGCAGTATTTT.

V usage is TRBV9 and J usage is TRBJ2-3; no firm D call. V lost 6 bases and J lost 0, with 8 bases in between. This CDR3 spans 13 amino acids. The germline V gene encodes CDR1 SGDLS and CDR2 YYNGEE. CDR3 nucleotides: TGTGCCAGCAAATTTATAAGCACAGATACGCAGTATTTT. Translation gives CASKFISTDTQYF.

V gene TRBV6-5 combines with J gene TRBJ1-2, with D unclear. Germline lookup yields CDR1 MNHEY and CDR2 SVGAGI. Between the trimmed V and J ends, which lost 2 bases and 2 bases, there was a span of 15 bases. The CDR3 covers 16 residues. CDR3 sequence (DNA): TGTGCCAGCAGTTACGCGCTCGGAGGAGGGAACTATGGCTACACCTTC. Amino acids: CASSYALGGGNYGYTF.

This chain uses TRBV9 with TRBJ2-7, with a tentative D call TRBD2 (5 bases). There are 15 residues in the CDR3. V lost 0 bases and J 2 bases, leaving 12 bases between the germline ends. Per the germline V gene, CDR1 is SGDLS and CDR2 is YYNGEE. The CDR3 sequence: CASSVGTSGTYEQYF. Written as DNA, the CDR3 is TGTGCCAGCAGCGTAGGAACGTCGGGGACCTACGAGCAGTACTTC.

V and J are TRBV19 and TRBJ2-6, with D tentatively TRBD2 (5 bases). Germline-derived CDR1 and CDR2 are LNHDA and SQIVND (reference sequence). The CDR3 length is 16 residues. V was clipped by 3 bases and J by 1 base, with 10 bases between them. CDR3 protein: CASSIRTSSGANVLTF. The CDR3 region has the DNA TGTGCCAGTAGTATCCGCACTAGTTCTGGGGCCAACGTCCTGACTTTC.